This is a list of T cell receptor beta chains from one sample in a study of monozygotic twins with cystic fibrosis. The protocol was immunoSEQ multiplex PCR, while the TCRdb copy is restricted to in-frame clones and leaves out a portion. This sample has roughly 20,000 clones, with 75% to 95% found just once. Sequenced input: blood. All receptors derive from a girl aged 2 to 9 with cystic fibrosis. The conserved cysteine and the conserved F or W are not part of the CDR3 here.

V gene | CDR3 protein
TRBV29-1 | SATSGVTDTQY
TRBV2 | ASSEPQTDTLQETQY
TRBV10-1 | ASRLRGNTEAF
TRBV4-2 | ASSQHSLAEGDEQF
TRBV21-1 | ASSTAGPSGPSSYEQY
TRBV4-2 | ASSQDRPVGDWTDTQY
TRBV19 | ASSIWAYGYT
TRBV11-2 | ASSGLAMEY
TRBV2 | ASSLQTGTPYGYT
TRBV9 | ASSVEGGLAGDEQY
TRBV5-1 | ASSPRSPSGMNTGELF
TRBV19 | ASSIQGYTEAF
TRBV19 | ASSIGGGGYGYT
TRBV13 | ASSASSGRPSTDTQY
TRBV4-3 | ASSQSTSGSSYNEQF
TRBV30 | AWSVQGDTIY
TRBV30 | AWTKGWGDSIEAF
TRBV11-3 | ASSSSGLAKNIQY
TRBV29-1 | SVETSGNEQF
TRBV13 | ASTLGGRGYEQY
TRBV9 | ASNDRVEEGTDTQY
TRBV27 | ASSLSGDYGYT
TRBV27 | ASSPLGLRAYGYT
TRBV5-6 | ASSLYTSYYTGELF
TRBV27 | ASSFFPNEQF
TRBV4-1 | ASSQLPGQGHVSYNEQF
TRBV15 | ATSSRDAYEQY
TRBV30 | AWSGTDEKLF
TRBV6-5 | ASSYRGHPTGELF
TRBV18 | ASSTTNTNEKLF
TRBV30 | AWSASLNEQF
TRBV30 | AWSVSLFYGYT
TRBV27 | ASSQSGGVSYEQY
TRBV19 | ASSLRARLAEHRELF
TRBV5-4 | ASSHGGNSYEQY
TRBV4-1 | ASSQEKGAGTGELF
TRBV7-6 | ASSWDREPSAGYT
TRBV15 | ATSRDFPVISLWGQGNTEAF
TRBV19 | ASSIRDKTYSNQPQH
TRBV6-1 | ASSGPSVYNEQF
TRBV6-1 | ASSEAGGQETQY
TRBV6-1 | ASLGGYSSTDTQY
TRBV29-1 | SVKTGSRFNEQF
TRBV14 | ASSRFGGSYSYEQY
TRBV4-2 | ASSPETGPNQPQH
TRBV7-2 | ASSLAGTEQFDEQF
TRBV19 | AEMEGGTGNTIY
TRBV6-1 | ASRDTNNSPLH
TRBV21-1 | ASSSGPGVGAF
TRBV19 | ASSIMVDAGELF
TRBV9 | ASSTDVHSGNTIY
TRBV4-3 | ASSPKGAASDTQY
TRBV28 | ASSLRLANEQF
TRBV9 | ASSAPGQDAF